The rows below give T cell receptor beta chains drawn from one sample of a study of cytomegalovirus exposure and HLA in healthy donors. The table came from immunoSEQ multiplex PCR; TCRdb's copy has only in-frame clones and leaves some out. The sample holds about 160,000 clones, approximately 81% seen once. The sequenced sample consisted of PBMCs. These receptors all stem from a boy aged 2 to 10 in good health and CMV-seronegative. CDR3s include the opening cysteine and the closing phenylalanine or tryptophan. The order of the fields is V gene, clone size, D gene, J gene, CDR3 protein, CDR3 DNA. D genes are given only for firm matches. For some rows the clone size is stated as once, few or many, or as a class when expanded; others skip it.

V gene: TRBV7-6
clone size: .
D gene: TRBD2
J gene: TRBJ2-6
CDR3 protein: CASSLRGGSGANVLTF
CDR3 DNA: TGTGCCAGCAGCTTACGGGGGGGATCTGGGGCCAACGTCCTGACTTTC

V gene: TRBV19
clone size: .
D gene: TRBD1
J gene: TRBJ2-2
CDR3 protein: CASSTSKTGGNTGELFF
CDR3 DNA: TGTGCCAGTAGTACCAGTAAGACAGGGGGGAACACCGGGGAGCTGTTTTTT

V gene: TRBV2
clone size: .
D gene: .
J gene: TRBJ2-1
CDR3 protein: CASSDIEQFF
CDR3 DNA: TGTGCCAGCAGTGATATTGAGCAGTTCTTC

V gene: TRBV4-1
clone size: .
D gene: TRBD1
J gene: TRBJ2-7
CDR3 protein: CASSQVFRDRDTYEQYF
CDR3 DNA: TGCGCCAGCAGCCAAGTGTTTAGGGACAGGGACACCTACGAGCAGTACTTC

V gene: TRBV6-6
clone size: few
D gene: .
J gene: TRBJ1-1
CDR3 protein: CASSYATGIVTEAFF
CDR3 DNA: TGTGCCAGCAGTTACGCCACAGGGATCGTCACTGAAGCTTTCTTT

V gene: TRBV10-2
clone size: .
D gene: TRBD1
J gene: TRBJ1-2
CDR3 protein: CASDRGDSYGYTF
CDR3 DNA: TGCGCCAGCGACAGGGGGGATAGTTATGGCTACACCTTC

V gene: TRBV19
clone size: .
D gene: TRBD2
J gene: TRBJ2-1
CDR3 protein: CASSSIWREGNEQFF
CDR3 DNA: TGTGCCAGTAGCAGTATTTGGCGGGAGGGCAATGAGCAGTTCTTC

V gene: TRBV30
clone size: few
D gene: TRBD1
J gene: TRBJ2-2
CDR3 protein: CALGQGLISNTGELFF
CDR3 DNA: TGTGCCTTGGGACAGGGACTCATTTCGAACACCGGGGAGCTGTTTTTT

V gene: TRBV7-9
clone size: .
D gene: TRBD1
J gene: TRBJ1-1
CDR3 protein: CASSPQGDTEAFF
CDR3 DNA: TGTGCCAGCAGCCCTCAGGGGGACACTGAAGCTTTCTTT

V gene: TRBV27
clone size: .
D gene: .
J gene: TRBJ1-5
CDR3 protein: CASRLWAGVDQPQHF
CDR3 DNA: TGTGCCAGCCGATTGTGGGCAGGGGTAGATCAGCCCCAGCATTTT

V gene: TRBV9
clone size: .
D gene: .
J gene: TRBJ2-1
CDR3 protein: CASSVGGAAGNEQFF
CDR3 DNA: TGTGCCAGCAGCGTTGGTGGGGCCGCAGGGAATGAGCAGTTCTTC

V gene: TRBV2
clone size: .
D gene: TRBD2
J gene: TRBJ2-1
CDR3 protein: CASSSHMVAGNEQFF
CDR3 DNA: TGTGCCAGCAGTTCCCACATGGTAGCGGGCAATGAGCAGTTCTTC

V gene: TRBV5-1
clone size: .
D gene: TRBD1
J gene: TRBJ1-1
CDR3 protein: CASSSQGTGTEAFF
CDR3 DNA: TGCGCCAGCAGCTCACAGGGGACCGGCACTGAAGCTTTCTTT

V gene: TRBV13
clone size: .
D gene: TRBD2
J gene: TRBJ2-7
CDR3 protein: CASSLQGLAGVSDEQYF
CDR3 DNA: TGTGCCAGCAGCTTACAGGGACTAGCGGGAGTTTCCGACGAGCAGTACTTC

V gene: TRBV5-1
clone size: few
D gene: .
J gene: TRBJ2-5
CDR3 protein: CASRLTAETQYF
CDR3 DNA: TGCGCCAGCAGACTAACGGCAGAGACCCAGTACTTC

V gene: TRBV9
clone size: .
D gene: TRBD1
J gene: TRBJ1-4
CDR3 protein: CASKPGGIGEKLFF
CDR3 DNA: TGTGCCAGCAAGCCAGGGGGGATTGGTGAAAAACTGTTTTTT

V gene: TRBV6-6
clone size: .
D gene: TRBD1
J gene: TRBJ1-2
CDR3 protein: CASNSGQGSIGYTF
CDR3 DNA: TGTGCCAGCAACTCCGGACAGGGTAGTATTGGCTACACCTTC

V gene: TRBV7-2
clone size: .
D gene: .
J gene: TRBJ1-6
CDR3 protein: CASSFRTEYRF
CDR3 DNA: TGTGCCAGCAGCTTCCGGACAGAGTACCGCTTT

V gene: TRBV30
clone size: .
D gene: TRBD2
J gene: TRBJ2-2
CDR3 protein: CAWSVLAGGPGELFF
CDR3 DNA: TGTGCCTGGAGTGTACTAGCGGGGGGCCCCGGGGAGCTGTTTTTT

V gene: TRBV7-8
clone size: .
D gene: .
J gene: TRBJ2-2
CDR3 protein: CASSLRDRIFSGELFF
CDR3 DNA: TGTGCCAGCAGCTTAAGAGACAGGATTTTTTCCGGGGAGCTGTTTTTT

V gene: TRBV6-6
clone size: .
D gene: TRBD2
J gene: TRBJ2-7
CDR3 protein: CASSYSLAGANEQYF
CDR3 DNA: TGTGCCAGCAGTTACTCGCTAGCGGGAGCTAACGAGCAGTACTTC

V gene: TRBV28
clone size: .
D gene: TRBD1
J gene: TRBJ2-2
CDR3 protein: CASSAGTGGTGELFF
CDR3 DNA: TGTGCCAGCAGTGCCGGGACAGGGGGCACCGGGGAGCTGTTTTTT

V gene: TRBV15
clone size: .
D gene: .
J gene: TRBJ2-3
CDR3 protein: CATRFTDTQYF
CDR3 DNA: TGTGCCACCCGGTTCACAGATACGCAGTATTTT

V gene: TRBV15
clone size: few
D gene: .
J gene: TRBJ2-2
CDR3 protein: CATSRMRDTGELFF
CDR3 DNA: TGTGCCACCAGCAGAATGCGTGACACCGGGGAGCTGTTTTTT

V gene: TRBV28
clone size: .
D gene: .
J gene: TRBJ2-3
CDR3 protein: CASSRGASETDTQYF
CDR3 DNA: TGTGCCAGCTCCCGCGGCGCATCAGAAACAGATACGCAGTATTTT

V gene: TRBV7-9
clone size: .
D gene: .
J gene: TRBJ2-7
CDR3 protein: CASSFPLDTRSYEQYF
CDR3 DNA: TGTGCCAGCAGCTTTCCTCTGGACACCCGGTCCTACGAGCAGTACTTC

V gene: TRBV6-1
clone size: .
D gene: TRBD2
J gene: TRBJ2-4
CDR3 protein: CASSVAGGPDIQYF
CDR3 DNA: TGTGCCAGCAGTGTAGCGGGGGGGCCTGACATTCAGTACTTC

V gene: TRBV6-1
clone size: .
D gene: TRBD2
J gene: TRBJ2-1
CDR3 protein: CASTGGPYNEQFF
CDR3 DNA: TGTGCCAGCACGGGAGGGCCTTACAATGAGCAGTTCTTC

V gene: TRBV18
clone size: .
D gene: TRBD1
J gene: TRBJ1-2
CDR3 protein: CASSPLGLGQGNYGYTF
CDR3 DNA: TGTGCCAGCTCACCTCTGGGGCTCGGACAGGGGAACTATGGCTACACCTTC

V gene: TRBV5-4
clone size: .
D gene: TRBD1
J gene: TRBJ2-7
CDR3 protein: CASSFGAGGTYEQYF
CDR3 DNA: TGTGCCAGCAGCTTTGGGGCAGGGGGCACCTACGAGCAGTACTTC

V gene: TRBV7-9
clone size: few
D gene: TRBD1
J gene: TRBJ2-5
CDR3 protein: CASSSPGDRETQYF
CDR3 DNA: TGTGCCAGCAGCTCCCCCGGGGACAGGGAGACCCAGTACTTC

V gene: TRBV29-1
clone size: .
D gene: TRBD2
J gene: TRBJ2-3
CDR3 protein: CSVEDMVVGGTDTQYF
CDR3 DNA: TGCAGCGTTGAAGATATGGTAGTGGGGGGGACAGATACGCAGTATTTT

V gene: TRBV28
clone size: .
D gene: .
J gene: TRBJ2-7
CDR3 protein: CASSQTGSSSYEQYF
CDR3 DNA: TGTGCCAGCAGTCAGACGGGGTCGAGTTCCTACGAGCAGTACTTC

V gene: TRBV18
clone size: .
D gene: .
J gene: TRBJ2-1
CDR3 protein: CASRGSSYNEQFF
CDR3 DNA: TGTGCCAGTCGTGGTAGCTCCTACAATGAGCAGTTCTTC

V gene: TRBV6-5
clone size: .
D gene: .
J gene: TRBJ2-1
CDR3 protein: CASSYSPGNNEQFF
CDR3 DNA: TGTGCCAGCAGTTACTCTCCAGGTAACAATGAGCAGTTCTTC

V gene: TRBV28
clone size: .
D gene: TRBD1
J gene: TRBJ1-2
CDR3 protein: CASSFPGIDRGPSGYTF
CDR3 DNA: TGTGCCAGCAGTTTTCCCGGAATCGACAGGGGGCCCTCTGGCTACACCTTC

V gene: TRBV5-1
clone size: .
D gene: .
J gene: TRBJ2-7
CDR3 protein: CASSSILASYEQYF
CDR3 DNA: TGCGCCAGCAGCTCCATTCTAGCCTCCTACGAGCAGTACTTC

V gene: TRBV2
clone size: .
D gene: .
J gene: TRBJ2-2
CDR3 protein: CASSEYRGLQNTGELFF
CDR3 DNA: TGTGCCAGCAGTGAATATCGAGGACTACAGAACACCGGGGAGCTGTTTTTT

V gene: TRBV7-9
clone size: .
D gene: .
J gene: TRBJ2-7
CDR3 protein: CASSLDRAYEQYF
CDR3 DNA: TGTGCCAGCAGCTTAGACAGGGCCTACGAGCAGTACTTC

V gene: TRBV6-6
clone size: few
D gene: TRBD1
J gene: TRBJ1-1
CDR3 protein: CASSPTDRGSTEAFF
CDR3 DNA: TGTGCCAGCAGTCCGACCGACAGGGGGAGCACTGAAGCTTTCTTT

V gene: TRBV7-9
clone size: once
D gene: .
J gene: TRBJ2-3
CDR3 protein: CASSLGLEPDTQYF
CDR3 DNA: TGTGCCAGCAGCTTAGGACTAGAACCAGATACGCAGTATTTT

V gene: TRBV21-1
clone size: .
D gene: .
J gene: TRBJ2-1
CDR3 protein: CASSLYRYNEQFF
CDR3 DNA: TGTGCCAGCAGCTTGTACAGGTACAATGAGCAGTTCTTC

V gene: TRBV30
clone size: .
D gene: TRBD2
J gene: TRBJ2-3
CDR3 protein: CAWSVRTSGRSITDTQYF
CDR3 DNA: TGTGCCTGGAGTGTAAGGACTAGCGGGAGGTCCATCACAGATACGCAGTATTTT

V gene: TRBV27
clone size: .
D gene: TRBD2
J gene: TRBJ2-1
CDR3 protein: CASSLSGNGEQFF
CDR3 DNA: TGTGCCAGCAGCCTAAGCGGGAACGGGGAGCAGTTCTTC

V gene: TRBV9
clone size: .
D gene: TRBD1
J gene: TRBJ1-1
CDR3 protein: CASSVQGGQGTEAFF
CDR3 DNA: TGTGCCAGCAGCGTACAAGGGGGACAGGGCACTGAAGCTTTCTTT

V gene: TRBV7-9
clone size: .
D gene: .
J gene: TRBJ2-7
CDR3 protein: CASSFSRAGPPYEQYF
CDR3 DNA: TGTGCCAGCAGCTTCTCCCGCGCGGGACCCCCCTACGAGCAGTACTTC

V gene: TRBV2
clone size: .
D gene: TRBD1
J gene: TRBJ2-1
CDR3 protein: CASSADRGEYNEQFF
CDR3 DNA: TGTGCCAGCAGCGCCGACAGGGGCGAATACAATGAGCAGTTCTTC

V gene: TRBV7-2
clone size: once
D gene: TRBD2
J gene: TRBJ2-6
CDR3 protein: CASSYHSGVFSGANVLTF
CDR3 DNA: TGTGCCAGCAGCTACCATAGCGGGGTCTTCTCTGGGGCCAACGTCCTGACTTTC